This entry is about one TCR beta chain. Antigen: not known. Germline values: CDR1 SGHNT, CDR2 YYREEE (reference sequence). This CDR3 contains 17 residues. Trimming cost V 0 bases and J 2 bases; bases outside gene matches: 9. The record originates from a study of Tregs in tolerant kidney transplant recipients. Clones were read by immunoSEQ multiplex PCR, and TCRdb kept only the in-frame ones, dropping some. The repertoire holds about 83,000 clones, with roughly 98% as singletons. Broader study findings: Tolerant patients' donor-specific Tregs expanded beyond overall Tregs, suggesting antigen-driven growth.

Sequencing used CD4+ T cells from blood, obtained before the transplant. The rearrangement joins TRBV5-4 to TRBJ2-3, with 7 bases that match TRBD2. The TCR was taken from a human donor who received a combined kidney and bone marrow transplant. CDR3 residues: CASSLGGSGPNTDTQYF. As DNA, the CDR3 is TGTGCCAGCAGCTTGGGGGGTAGCGGGCCCAACACAGATACGCAGTATTTT.